The source of this TCR beta chain is a study of shared clonotypes between healthy human individuals. The overall study: Each donor's CD8 memory used one plate, CD8 naive two, each CD4 subset three.

With regard to this clone: No antigen is known for it.

Study-level points and caveats: Sequencing depth was expected to influence donor clonotype sharing.

The V gene's germline CDR1 is SEHNR and CDR2 FQNEAQ (reference sequence). V shed 0 bases and J shed 6 bases, with 8 bases lying between them. This CDR3 region has 14 residues. Original methodology: With immunoSEQ giving junction-only sequences and no quality scores, filtering differed. Repertoires were generated with immunoSEQ multiplex PCR, while TCRdb's copy carries only in-frame clones and drops some. D and trimming come from the DNA, and the V and J calls and clone size come from that table. The sample has roughly 2 million clones; about 95% are singletons. The chain is built from TRBV7-9 and TRBJ2-2; a possible D gene is TRBD1 (5 bases). Sequences were obtained from naive CD4+ T cells sorted from blood. This sample's subset: CD45RA+ positively selected. The clonotype comes from a man between 18 and 35 years old in good health. CDR3 sequence reads: CASSLAPGPGELFF. CDR3 nucleotide sequence: TGTGCCAGCAGCTTAGCGCCAGGGCCCGGGGAGCTGTTTTTT. Combining the CDR3 with reference TRBV7-9 and TRBJ2-2 gives the whole variable domain DTGVSQNPRHKITKRGQNVTFRCDPISEHNRLYWYRQTLGQGPEFLTYFQNEAQLEKSRLLSDRFSAERPKGSFSTLEIQRTEQGDSAMYLCASSLAPGPGELFFGEGSRLTVL.